The rows below give T cell receptor beta chains drawn from one sample of a study of OX40 agonist ivuxolimab in advanced cancers. Sequencing used immunoSEQ multiplex PCR; TCRdb keeps in-frame clones, though not all of them. The table includes approximately 54,000 clones, approximately 89% detected once. Source: CD4+ or CD8+ T cells sorted from blood, taken in a trial of the OX40 agonist ivuxolimab. Source of these receptors: an adult with an advanced solid tumor such as melanoma, head and neck, liver or kidney cancer. Each CDR3 is given without its conserved first and last residue. Fields, in order: J gene, V gene, CDR3 protein.

j_call: TRBJ1-3; v_call: TRBV7-8; cdr3_aa: ASSLYTGFFLDSGNTIY
j_call: TRBJ2-3; v_call: TRBV6-5; cdr3_aa: ASTFLGTQY
j_call: TRBJ2-7; v_call: TRBV7-9; cdr3_aa: ASSPTTGVGAYEQY
j_call: TRBJ2-1; v_call: TRBV27; cdr3_aa: ASSLSGQGADNGQF
j_call: TRBJ2-3; v_call: TRBV18; cdr3_aa: ASSPYRVGGDTQY
j_call: TRBJ2-7; v_call: TRBV29-1; cdr3_aa: SVGTSGAYEQY
j_call: TRBJ2-2; v_call: TRBV4-1; cdr3_aa: ASSQDSLASTGELF
j_call: TRBJ2-1; v_call: TRBV6-5; cdr3_aa: ASSYSGLVFDEQF
j_call: TRBJ2-1; v_call: TRBV30; cdr3_aa: AWSVTSHEQF
j_call: TRBJ2-7; v_call: TRBV9; cdr3_aa: ASSPAGLEGEQY
j_call: TRBJ2-5; v_call: TRBV19; cdr3_aa: ASSWDSDSQETQY
j_call: TRBJ1-4; v_call: TRBV9; cdr3_aa: ASSATGLAATNEKLF
j_call: TRBJ2-5; v_call: TRBV6-5; cdr3_aa: ASGGSGAPQETQY
j_call: TRBJ2-5; v_call: TRBV7-9; cdr3_aa: ASSLPTSGRAGETQY
j_call: TRBJ2-3; v_call: TRBV11-2; cdr3_aa: ASSLQADTQY
j_call: TRBJ2-7; v_call: TRBV2; cdr3_aa: ATSGGSSYEQY
j_call: TRBJ2-7; v_call: TRBV28; cdr3_aa: ASSPGLAGNYEQY
j_call: TRBJ2-5; v_call: TRBV19; cdr3_aa: ASSIGVGGSSETQY